The entry that follows covers one TCR beta chain sequence. Participant ages covered roughly 18 to 89 years across about two dozen US areas. Cohorts were determined from participant-reported clinical history. The record originates from a study of blood T cell repertoires in COVID-19. How the authors handled the data: Reference gene primers were amplified, and this amplification served to estimate nucleated cell counts. Data came from immunoSEQ multiplex PCR; TCRdb stores just in-frame clones and leaves some out. That table gives V, J and clone size, and the DNA gave D and trimming. The sample carries some 240,000 clones, approximately 81% recorded once. J lost 0 bases, V lost 6 bases, and 9 bases had no gene match. Germline V gene sequence: CDR1 LNHDA, CDR2 SQIVND (reference sequence). This CDR3 is 17 amino acids long.

V and J are TRBV19 and TRBJ2-2, with TRBD2 identical over 8 bases. The TCR was taken from a woman aged 45-65 years who had been exposed to COVID-19. The sequenced sample was PBMCs or T cells enriched from blood (not recorded which). The CDR3 sequence is CASRNRGGPANTGELFF. In DNA form, the CDR3 reads TGTGCCAGTAGGAATCGGGGGGGGCCCGCGAACACCGGGGAGCTGTTTTTT.